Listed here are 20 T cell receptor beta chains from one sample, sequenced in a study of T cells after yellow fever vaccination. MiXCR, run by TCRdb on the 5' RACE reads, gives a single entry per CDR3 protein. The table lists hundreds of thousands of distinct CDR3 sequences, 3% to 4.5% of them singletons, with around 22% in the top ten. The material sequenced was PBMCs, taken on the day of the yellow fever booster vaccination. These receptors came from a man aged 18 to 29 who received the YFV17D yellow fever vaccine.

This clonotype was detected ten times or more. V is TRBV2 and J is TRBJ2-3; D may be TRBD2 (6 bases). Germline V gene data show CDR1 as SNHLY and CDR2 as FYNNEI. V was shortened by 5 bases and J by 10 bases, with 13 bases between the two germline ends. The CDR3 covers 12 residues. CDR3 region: CASSRERNAQYF. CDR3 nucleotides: TGTGCCAGCAGTCGGGAGAGGAATGCGCAGTATTTT.

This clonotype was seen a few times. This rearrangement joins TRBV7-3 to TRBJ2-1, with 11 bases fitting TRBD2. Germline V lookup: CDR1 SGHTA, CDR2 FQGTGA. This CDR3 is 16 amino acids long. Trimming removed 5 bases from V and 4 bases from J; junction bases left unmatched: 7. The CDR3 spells CASSISGGAGYNEQFF. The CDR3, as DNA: TGTGCCAGCAGCATTAGCGGGGGGGCTGGATACAATGAGCAGTTCTTC.

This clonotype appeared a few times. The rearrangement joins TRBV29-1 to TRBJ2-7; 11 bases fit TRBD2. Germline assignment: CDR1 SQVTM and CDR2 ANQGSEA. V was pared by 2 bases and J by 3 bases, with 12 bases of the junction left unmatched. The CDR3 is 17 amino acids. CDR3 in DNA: TGCAGCGTTGAAATGGCTAGCGGGGGGCTCAAAATCTACGAGCAGTACTTC. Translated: CSVEMASGGLKIYEQYF.

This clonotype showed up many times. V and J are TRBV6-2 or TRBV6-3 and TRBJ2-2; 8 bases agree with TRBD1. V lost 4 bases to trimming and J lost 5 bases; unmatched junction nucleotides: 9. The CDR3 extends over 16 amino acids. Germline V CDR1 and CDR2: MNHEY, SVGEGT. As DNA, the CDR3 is TGTGCCAGCAGTTCCGAGGACAGGGTGGGGACCGGGGAGCTGTTTTTT. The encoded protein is CASSSEDRVGTGELFF.

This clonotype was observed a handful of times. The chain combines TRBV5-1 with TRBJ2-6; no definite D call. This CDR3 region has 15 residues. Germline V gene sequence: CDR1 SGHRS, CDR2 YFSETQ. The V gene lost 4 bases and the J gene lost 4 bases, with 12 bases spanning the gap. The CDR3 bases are TGCGCCAGCAGCCCGACCGCGTCGGGGGCCAACGTCCTGACTTTC. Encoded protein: CASSPTASGANVLTF.

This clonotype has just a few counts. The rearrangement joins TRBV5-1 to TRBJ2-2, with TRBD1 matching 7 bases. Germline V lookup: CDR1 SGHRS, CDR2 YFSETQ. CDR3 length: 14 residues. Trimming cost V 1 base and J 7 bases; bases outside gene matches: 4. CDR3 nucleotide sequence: TGCGCCAGCAGCTTGAGGGGGACAGTCGGGGAGCTGTTTTTT. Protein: CASSLRGTVGELFF.

CDR3 DNA: TGTGCCAGCAGCGTAGCCCGAATCCCTGGGCTCAACACTGAAGCTTTCTTT. Translated, it gives CASSVARIPGLNTEAFF. J is TRBJ1-1 and V is TRBV9; D is unresolved. The ends were cut back, 0 bases at V and 2 bases at J, with 17 bases in the middle. Germline-derived CDR1 and CDR2 are SGDLS and YYNGEE. The length of the CDR3 is 17 residues.

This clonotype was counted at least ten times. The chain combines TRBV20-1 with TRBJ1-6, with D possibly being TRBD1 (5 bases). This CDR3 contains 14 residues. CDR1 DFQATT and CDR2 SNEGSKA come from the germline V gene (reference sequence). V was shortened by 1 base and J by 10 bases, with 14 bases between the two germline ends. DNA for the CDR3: TGCAGTGCTAGAGTGGAGGGGTTAGGCTCACCCCTCCACTTT. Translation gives CSARVEGLGSPLHF.

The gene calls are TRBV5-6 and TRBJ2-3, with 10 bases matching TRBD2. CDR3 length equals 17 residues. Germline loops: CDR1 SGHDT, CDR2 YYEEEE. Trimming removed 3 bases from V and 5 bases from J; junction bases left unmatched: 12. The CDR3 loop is CASSSLAGYEGGDTQYF. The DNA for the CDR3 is TGTGCCAGCAGCTCACTAGCGGGGTACGAAGGGGGAGATACGCAGTATTTT.

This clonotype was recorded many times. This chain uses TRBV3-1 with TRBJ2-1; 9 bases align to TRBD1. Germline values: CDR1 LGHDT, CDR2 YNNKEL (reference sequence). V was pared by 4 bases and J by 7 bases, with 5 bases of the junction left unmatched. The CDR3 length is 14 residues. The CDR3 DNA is TGTGCCAGCAGCCTCACCGGGACAGGGAATGAGCAGTTCTTC. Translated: CASSLTGTGNEQFF.

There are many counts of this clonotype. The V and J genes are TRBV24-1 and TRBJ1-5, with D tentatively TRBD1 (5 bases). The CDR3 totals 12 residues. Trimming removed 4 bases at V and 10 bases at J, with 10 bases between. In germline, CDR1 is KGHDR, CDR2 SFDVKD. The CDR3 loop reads CATSEQGGPQHF. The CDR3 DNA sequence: TGTGCCACCAGTGAGCAGGGCGGTCCCCAGCATTTT.

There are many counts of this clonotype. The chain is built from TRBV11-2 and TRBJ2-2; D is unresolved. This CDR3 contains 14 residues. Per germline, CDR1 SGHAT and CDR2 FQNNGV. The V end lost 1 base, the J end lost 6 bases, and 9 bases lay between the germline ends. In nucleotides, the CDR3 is TGTGCCAGCAGCTTAGTCTCAACGCCCGGGGAGCTGTTTTTT. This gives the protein CASSLVSTPGELFF. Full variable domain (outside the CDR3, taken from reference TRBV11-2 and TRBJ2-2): EAGVAQSPRYKIIEKRQSVAFWCNPISGHATLYWYQQILGQGPKLLIQFQNNGVVDDSQLPKDRFSAERLKGVDSTLKIQPAKLEDSAVYLCASSLVSTPGELFFGEGSRLTVL.

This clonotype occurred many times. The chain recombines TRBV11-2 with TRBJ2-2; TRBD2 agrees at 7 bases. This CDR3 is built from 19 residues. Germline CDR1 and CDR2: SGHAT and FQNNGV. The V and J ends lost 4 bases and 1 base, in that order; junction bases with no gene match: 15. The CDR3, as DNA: TGTGCCAGCAGCTCCCCTTTTACGCTAGGGACTATGAACACCGGGGAGCTGTTTTTT. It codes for CASSSPFTLGTMNTGELFF.

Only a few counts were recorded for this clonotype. The CDR3 is CASSSLQRTQYF. In DNA form, the CDR3 reads TGCGCCAGCAGTTCCTTACAGCGTACGCAGTATTTT. The chain is built from TRBV10-2 and TRBJ2-3; D is undetermined. Between the trimmed V and J ends, which lost 5 bases and 8 bases, there was a span of 11 bases. Germline CDR1 reads WSHSY; CDR2 reads SAAADI. The CDR3 runs to 12 residues.

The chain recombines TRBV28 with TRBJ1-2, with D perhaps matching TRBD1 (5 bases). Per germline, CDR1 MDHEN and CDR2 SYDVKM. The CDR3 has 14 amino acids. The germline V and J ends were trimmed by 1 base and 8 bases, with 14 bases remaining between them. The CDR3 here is CASSLLEGLAGYTF. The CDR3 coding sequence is TGTGCCAGCAGTTTATTGGAGGGGTTAGCCGGCTACACCTTC.

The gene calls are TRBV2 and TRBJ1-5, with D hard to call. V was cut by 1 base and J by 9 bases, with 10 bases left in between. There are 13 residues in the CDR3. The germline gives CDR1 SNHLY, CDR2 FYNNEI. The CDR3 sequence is CASSEGPIPPQHF. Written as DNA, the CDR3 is TGTGCCAGCAGTGAAGGGCCGATTCCGCCCCAGCATTTT.

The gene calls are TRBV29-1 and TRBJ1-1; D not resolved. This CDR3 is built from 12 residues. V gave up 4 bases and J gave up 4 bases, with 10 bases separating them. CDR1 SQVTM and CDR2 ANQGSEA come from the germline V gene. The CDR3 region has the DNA TGCAGCGTTGGCATCCTGGGCACTGAAGCTTTCTTT. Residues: CSVGILGTEAFF.

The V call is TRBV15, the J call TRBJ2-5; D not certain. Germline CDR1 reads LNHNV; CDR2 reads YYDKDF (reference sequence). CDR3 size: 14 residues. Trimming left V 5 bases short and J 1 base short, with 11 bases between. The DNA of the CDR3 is TGTGCCACCAGCCGTCTTCAGCTCCAAGAGACCCAGTACTTC. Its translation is CATSRLQLQETQYF.

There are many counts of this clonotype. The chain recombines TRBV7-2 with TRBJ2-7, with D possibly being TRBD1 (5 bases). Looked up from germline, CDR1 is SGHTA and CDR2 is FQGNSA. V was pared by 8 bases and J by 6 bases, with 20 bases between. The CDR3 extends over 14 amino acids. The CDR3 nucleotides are TGTGCCAGCTCCCCCACGGGCCAGGGAACCGAGCAGTACGTC. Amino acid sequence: CASSPTGQGTEQYV.

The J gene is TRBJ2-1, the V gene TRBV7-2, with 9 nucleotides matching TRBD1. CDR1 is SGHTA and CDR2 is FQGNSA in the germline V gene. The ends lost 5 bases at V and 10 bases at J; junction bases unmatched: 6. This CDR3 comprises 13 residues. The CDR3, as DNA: TGTGCCAGCAGCACGGGACAGGGCAGGGAGCAGTTCTTC. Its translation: CASSTGQGREQFF.